A selection of T cell receptor beta chains follows, all from one sample in a study of regulatory T cells in long-lasting Graves disease. A single record per CDR3 protein comes from TCRdb applying MiXCR to the multiplex PCR reads. This table has 550,000 to 600,000 distinct CDR3 sequences, about 16% appearing once. The same data also contributed to another study, on T cells in Graves' hyperthyroidism and ophthalmopathy.

Here the sequenced sample was peripheral blood mononuclear cells (PBMCs), taken at new diagnosis, from a patient treated with antithyroid drugs. The receptors stem from a man aged 18 to 29 with Graves disease. Both conserved end residues are part of each CDR3. A D gene is named only where the DNA matches it firmly. Clone sizes are given selectively: once, few, many, or a class where the clone is expanded.

clone_size,j_call,d_call,v_call,cdr3_aa,cdr3_nt
many,TRBJ2-5,.,TRBV7-9,CASSLASTGATQYF,TGTGCCAGCAGCTTAGCATCGACGGGAGCGACCCAGTACTTC
once,TRBJ2-7,TRBD1,TRBV5-8,CASSLLLGQAYEQYF,TGTGCCAGCAGCTTGTTGCTGGGACAGGCCTACGAGCAGTACTTC
many,TRBJ2-1,.,TRBV2,CASSDPSQLPTSYNEQFF,TGTGCCAGCAGTGACCCAAGCCAATTACCAACCTCCTACAATGAGCAGTTCTTC
.,TRBJ1-2,.,TRBV2,CASSPQAAWDYGYTF,TGTGCCAGCAGCCCACAGGCGGCCTGGGACTATGGCTACACCTTC
.,TRBJ1-2,.,TRBV2,CASGGQGSEGYTF,TGTGCCAGCGGGGGGCAGGGGTCTGAAGGCTACACCTTC
many,TRBJ2-5,.,TRBV18,CASSPPSEQTQYF,TGTGCCAGCTCACCACCTTCAGAGCAGACCCAGTACTTC
many,TRBJ1-2,TRBD1,TRBV15,CATSGQGSFYGYTF,TGTGCCACCAGCGGACAGGGGTCCTTCTATGGCTACACCTTC
few,TRBJ2-7,.,TRBV20-1,CSAGRGGGTYEQYF,TGCAGTGCCGGAAGGGGGGGCGGAACCTACGAGCAGTACTTC
.,TRBJ2-2,TRBD2,TRBV7-9,CASSLGGGRGAGELFF,TGTGCCAGCAGCTTAGGAGGCGGGAGAGGGGCCGGGGAGCTGTTTTTT
.,TRBJ1-5,.,TRBV29-1,CSVDRSGDFNQPQHF,TGCAGCGTTGATCGGTCCGGGGATTTCAATCAGCCCCAGCATTTT
few,TRBJ2-3,.,TRBV7-9,CASSLRWAADTQYF,TGTGCCAGCAGCTTACGTTGGGCGGCAGATACGCAGTATTTT
.,TRBJ2-7,TRBD1,TRBV20-1,CSANTGVSARVYEQYF,TGCAGTGCCAATACAGGGGTTAGCGCCAGAGTCTACGAGCAGTACTTC
many,TRBJ2-1,TRBD2,TRBV3-1,CASSQGLAAGNEQFF,TGTGCCAGCAGTCAGGGACTAGCGGCAGGGAATGAGCAGTTCTTC
.,TRBJ1-5,.,TRBV27,CASSPWANSNQPQHF,TGTGCCAGCAGTCCTTGGGCCAATAGCAATCAGCCCCAGCATTTT
many,TRBJ2-3,.,TRBV11-2,CASSFRTGSTDTQYF,TGTGCCAGCAGCTTTAGAACCGGTAGCACAGATACGCAGTATTTT
few,TRBJ2-6,TRBD2,TRBV4-1,CASSVLAGPSLVGANVLTF,TGCGCCAGCAGCGTGCTAGCGGGACCCAGTCTAGTTGGGGCCAACGTCCTGACTTTC
many,TRBJ2-7,.,TRBV27,CASSPRNPPYEQYF,TGTGCCAGCAGTCCCCGCAATCCTCCCTACGAGCAGTACTTC
.,TRBJ1-5,TRBD1,TRBV19,CASRPGQGKVRRNQPQHF,TGTGCCAGTCGACCGGGACAGGGTAAGGTTAGACGCAATCAGCCCCAGCATTTT
many,TRBJ2-7,.,TRBV5-1,CASRGLGRSYEQYF,TGCGCCAGCAGAGGACTCGGGCGTAGCTACGAGCAGTACTTC
few,TRBJ2-7,.,TRBV7-9,CASSPSGGDRISREQYF,TGTGCCAGCAGCCCCTCCGGGGGAGATCGAATCAGTCGCGAGCAGTACTTC
many,TRBJ2-1,.,TRBV7-3,CASSPSVTHEQFF,TGTGCCAGCAGCCCCTCGGTCACCCATGAGCAGTTCTTC
few,TRBJ2-2,.,TRBV7-9,CASTEGGLAGELFF,TGTGCCAGCACCGAGGGGGGGTTGGCCGGGGAGCTGTTTTTT
few,TRBJ2-4,.,TRBV28,CASSLDRDAGQYF,TGTGCCAGCAGTTTAGACCGGGACGCCGGTCAGTACTTC
.,TRBJ2-7,.,TRBV19,CASTLAVGGVGEQYF,TGTGCCAGTACCCTCGCGGTGGGGGGAGTGGGCGAGCAGTACTTC
many,TRBJ2-5,.,TRBV28,CASSSGSTQYF,TGTGCCAGCAGTTCCGGCTCTACCCAGTACTTC
.,TRBJ2-1,TRBD2,TRBV7-8,CASRTIGAGGSHLNEQFF,TGTGCCAGCAGAACGATCGGGGCGGGCGGGAGCCACCTTAATGAGCAGTTCTTC
many,TRBJ2-3,.,TRBV13,CASSSWGWSDTQYF,TGTGCCAGCAGCTCATGGGGGTGGTCAGATACGCAGTATTTT
many,TRBJ2-7,.,TRBV27,CASSLTGFAPYEQYF,TGTGCCAGCAGTTTAACAGGTTTTGCCCCCTACGAGCAGTACTTC
.,TRBJ2-5,.,TRBV4-1,CASSQEGEGWETQYF,TGCGCCAGCAGCCAAGAGGGTGAGGGATGGGAGACCCAGTACTTC
few,TRBJ2-5,.,TRBV6-2/TRBV6-3,CASSSFKRDETQYF,TGTGCCAGCAGTTCCTTTAAGAGGGACGAGACCCAGTACTTC
.,TRBJ2-2,.,TRBV2,CASSIGTVGELFF,TGTGCCAGCAGTATAGGGACTGTCGGGGAGCTGTTTTTT
many,TRBJ1-1,TRBD1,TRBV12-3/TRBV12-4,CASSFMGRGLRMNTEAFF,TGTGCCAGCAGTTTTATGGGCAGGGGGCTGCGTATGAACACTGAAGCTTTCTTT
few,TRBJ2-7,.,TRBV9,CASSIQGASTYEQYF,TGTGCCAGCAGCATACAGGGAGCGTCCACCTACGAGCAGTACTTC
many,TRBJ1-1,TRBD1,TRBV3-1,CASSTGQGGAFF,TGTGCCAGCAGCACCGGACAGGGGGGAGCTTTCTTT
few,TRBJ2-1,.,TRBV19,CASSMIDYNEQFF,TGTGCCAGTAGTATGATTGATTACAATGAGCAGTTCTTC
.,TRBJ1-6,.,TRBV6-1,CASSRTQSSYNSPLHF,TGTGCCAGCAGTCGAACACAAAGCTCCTATAATTCACCCCTCCACTTT
.,TRBJ1-3,.,TRBV5-1,CASSFTALSAGNTIYF,TGCGCCAGCAGCTTCACAGCCCTGTCGGCTGGAAACACCATATATTTT
many,TRBJ2-3,.,TRBV11-2,CASSSLGVDSTDTQYF,TGTGCCAGCAGCTCCCTCGGGGTGGATAGCACAGATACGCAGTATTTT
.,TRBJ2-4,.,TRBV29-1,CSVSQTHKNIQYF,TGCAGCGTTTCCCAAACCCACAAAAACATTCAGTACTTC
.,TRBJ2-5,TRBD2,TRBV19,CASSMGMVAGLGTQYF,TGTGCCAGTAGTATGGGGATGGTAGCGGGATTAGGGACCCAGTACTTC
few,TRBJ1-6,.,TRBV27,CASLDVFSYNSPLHF,TGTGCCAGCTTGGACGTGTTCTCCTATAATTCACCCCTCCACTTT
many,TRBJ2-7,.,TRBV7-3,CASSLTTQHEDSYEQYF,TGTGCCAGCAGCTTAACCACTCAGCACGAAGACTCCTACGAGCAGTACTTC
many,TRBJ1-1,.,TRBV30,CAWEGWGTEAFF,TGTGCCTGGGAGGGATGGGGCACTGAAGCTTTCTTT
many,TRBJ2-4,.,TRBV11-2,CASSSRWGAGAKNIQYF,TGTGCCAGCAGCTCCCGGTGGGGGGCTGGAGCCAAAAACATTCAGTACTTC
many,TRBJ1-5,.,TRBV30,CAWSLDTLNQPQHF,TGTGCCTGGAGTCTGGACACCCTCAATCAGCCCCAGCATTTT
.,TRBJ2-1,.,TRBV6-2/TRBV6-3,CASQPFGGGNEQFF,TGTGCCAGTCAACCATTCGGGGGAGGTAATGAGCAGTTCTTC
.,TRBJ2-5,.,TRBV24-1,CATSDSDEGETQYF,TGTGCCACCAGTGATTCGGACGAGGGAGAGACCCAGTACTTC
many,TRBJ2-7,.,TRBV11-2,CASSSVSRSNEQYF,TGTGCCAGCAGCTCAGTCTCAAGGAGCAACGAGCAGTACTTC
many,TRBJ2-1,TRBD2,TRBV19,CASSIAGLGGNEQFF,TGTGCCAGTAGTATAGCGGGACTAGGGGGCAATGAGCAGTTCTTC
few,TRBJ1-3,.,TRBV12-3/TRBV12-4,CASSLFGSGNTIYF,TGTGCCAGCAGTTTATTCGGCTCTGGAAACACCATATATTTT
few,TRBJ2-2,TRBD2,TRBV6-1,CASTGLAGNTGELFF,TGTGCCAGTACCGGACTAGCGGGAAACACCGGGGAGCTGTTTTTT